The clone carrying this T cell receptor beta chain was counted a single time. Its antigen remains unknown. This entry belongs to a study of radiotherapy plus CTLA-4 blockade in lung cancer. For the study at large: In around 17% of patients, objective responses were seen; 30% to 35% had disease control. General study results and limits: Tumor-derived TCR clones expanded in blood after radiotherapy plus ipilimumab. Dynamics of early blood T cell clones, together with interferon-beta, were reportedly the best predictors of response.

Focal radiation with ipilimumab CTLA-4 blockade was given to patients with chemo-refractory metastatic non-small-cell lung cancer. Sequencing used immunoSEQ multiplex PCR; TCRdb keeps in-frame clones, though not all of them. The profile covers tens of thousands of clones, with 70% to 75% appearing a single time and almost 9% taken by the ten largest. This receptor was obtained from a human donor with non-small cell lung cancer who had stable disease on radiotherapy plus ipilimumab. Sequencing was performed on peripheral blood, taken from a patient treated with radiotherapy plus ipilimumab.

The CDR3 loop is CASSKVSASNYGYTF. CDR3 nucleotides: TGTGCCAGCAGCAAAGTTTCGGCATCTAACTATGGCTACACCTTC. V usage is TRBV21-1 and J usage is TRBJ1-2. TRBV21-1 is a documented pseudogene. CDR3 size: 15 residues.